The entry below gives a single T cell receptor beta chain sequence along with its context. The antigen is unknown. The data were taken from a study of T cell responses to AZD1222 COVID-19 vaccine. Pooled together were second doses at about 4 or about 12 weeks. The V gene lost 2 bases and the J gene lost 2 bases, with 6 bases spanning the gap. The germline V gene encodes CDR1 LNHDA and CDR2 SQIVND (reference sequence). The CDR3 runs 13 residues. Study-wide results and caveats: Reports say nearly half of spike-specific TCRs go after unmutated variant regions. Only six or seven AZD1222 recipients tested seropositive at baseline. Spike-specific TCRs gained breadth and depth after people received two AZD1222 doses.

Repertoires were generated with immunoSEQ multiplex PCR, while TCRdb's copy carries only in-frame clones and drops some. Of some 84,000 clones in the sample, 87% were seen once. The material was peripheral blood, obtained 28 days after the second AZD1222 dose. The sequence was obtained from an adult who received the AZD1222 COVID-19 vaccine. This sequence joins TRBV19 and TRBJ1-1, with D unresolved. CDR3 coding DNA: TGTGCCAGTAGTATAATTGCCAACACTGAAGCTTTCTTT. This gives the protein CASSIIANTEAFF.